Listed here are 30 T cell receptor beta chains from one sample, sequenced in a study of a mutant IDH1 vaccine in newly diagnosed glioma. Which antigens these TCRs recognize remains unknown. Assay used: immunoSEQ multiplex PCR; TCRdb lists only in-frame clones, some missing. The sample has around 65,000 clones; 80% are singletons. Described time point: week 11, during vaccination. Every single dose of the vaccine, 300 ug of mutant IDH1 20-mer peptide, came with topical imiquimod. This material consisted of PBMCs, taken from a glioma patient whose treatment included an IDH1 peptide vaccine. Every receptor here comes from a man aged 50-60 years with glioma.

This clone was recorded only once. The rearrangement links TRBV18 to TRBJ1-5, with D unresolved. The CDR3 is 16 residues long. The germline V gene encodes CDR1 KGHSH and CDR2 LQKENI. V was clipped by 1 base and J by 4 bases, with 14 bases between them. CDR3 in amino acids: CASSPQPPTVNQPQHF. The CDR3 coding sequence is TGTGCCAGCTCACCACAGCCCCCAACGGTGAATCAGCCCCAGCATTTT.

The J gene is TRBJ2-1, the V gene TRBV29-1; no clear D. The germline CDR1 and CDR2 sequences are SQVTM and ANQGSEA. V was shortened by 4 bases and J by 9 bases, with 1 base between the two germline ends. The CDR3 totals 8 residues. The CDR3 DNA sequence: TGCAGCGTTGGTGAGCAGTTCTTC. Translating it yields CSVGEQFF.

This clone was observed once. The J gene is TRBJ2-5, the V gene TRBV2, with 11 positions matching TRBD1. The V gene's germline CDR1 is SNHLY and CDR2 FYNNEI. V dropped 8 bases and J dropped 6; count of bases not matched to a gene: 8. The CDR3 runs to 14 residues. The CDR3 coding sequence is TGTGCCAGCGGGGAGGACAGGGGGCTTAAGACCCAGTACTTC. This encodes CASGEDRGLKTQYF.

This chain joins TRBV6-1 and TRBJ1-3, with D perhaps matching TRBD1 (6 bases). Trimming cost V 2 bases and J 3 bases, with 11 bases left between them. This CDR3 contains 15 residues. The germline gives CDR1 MNHNS, CDR2 SASEGT. The CDR3 reads CASSEIGGSGNTIYF. In DNA form, the CDR3 reads TGTGCCAGCAGTGAAATTGGGGGCAGTGGAAACACCATATATTTT.

The chain links TRBV6-5 to TRBJ1-3, with D unclear. Germline V gives CDR1 MNHEY, CDR2 SVGAGI. CDR3 length: 14 amino acids. V gave up 6 bases and J gave up 0 bases, with 9 bases separating them. The CDR3 sequence: CASRRESSGNTIYF. CDR3 coding DNA: TGTGCCAGCAGAAGGGAGAGCTCTGGAAACACCATATATTTT.

The V gene is TRBV27, the J gene TRBJ2-7; 10 bases line up with TRBD2. V lost 10 bases, J lost 5 bases, and 8 bases stayed unmatched. Germline lookup yields CDR1 MNHEY and CDR2 SMNVEV (reference sequence). This CDR3 is 13 amino acids long. CDR3 in DNA: TGTGCCATCTCCAGGCTAGCGGGAGACGAGCAGTACTTC. The encoded protein is CAISRLAGDEQYF.

This chain uses TRBV5-1 with TRBJ1-1; D perhaps matches TRBD1 (6 bases). Germline loops: CDR1 SGHRS, CDR2 YFSETQ. The CDR3 has 12 amino acids. Trimming left V 10 bases short and J 0 bases short, with 10 bases between. The DNA of the CDR3 is TGCGCCTCCCAGGGGATGAACACTGAAGCTTTCTTT. This codes for CASQGMNTEAFF. The entire variable domain, with the rest obtained from reference TRBV5-1 and TRBJ1-1, is as follows: KAGVTQTPRYLIKTRGQQVTLSCSPISGHRSVSWYQQTPGQGLQFLFEYFSETQRNKGNFPGRFSGRQFSNSRSEMNVSTLELGDSALYLCASQGMNTEAFFGQGTRLTVV.

The rearrangement uses TRBV7-2 and TRBJ1-4; no reliable D call. The CDR3 loop spans 14 amino acids. CDR1 is SGHTA and CDR2 is FQGNSA in the germline V gene. V dropped 5 bases and J dropped 8 bases, with 15 bases sitting between them. The CDR3, as DNA: TGTGCCAGCAGCCTGGGTGGGAAGGCCGAAAAACTGTTTTTT. It specifies CASSLGGKAEKLFF.

The chain couples TRBV4-2 to TRBJ2-1, with D hard to call. This CDR3 is built from 16 residues. V was clipped by 0 bases and J by 4 bases, with 13 bases between them. Germline assignment: CDR1 LGHNA and CDR2 YNFKEQ. CDR3 coding DNA: TGTGCCAGCAGCCAAGATAGGGCGACCATTTACAATGAGCAGTTCTTC. It translates to CASSQDRATIYNEQFF.

The V and J genes are TRBV7-2 and TRBJ1-5, with D unclear. Germline CDR1 is SGHTA and CDR2 is FQGNSA. V shed 4 bases and J shed 7 bases, with 11 bases lying between them. The CDR3 loop spans 13 amino acids. The CDR3 protein is CASSSSAGQPQHF. The CDR3 coding sequence is TGTGCCAGCAGCTCCTCTGCTGGACAGCCCCAGCATTTT.

CDR3 in amino acids: CASRDPGGSYEQYF. DNA for the CDR3: TGTGCCAGCAGGGATCCAGGGGGCAGCTACGAGCAGTACTTC. The chain combines TRBV6-6 with TRBJ2-7, with 8 bases identical to TRBD1. The germline V gene has CDR1 MNHNY and CDR2 SVGAGI (reference sequence). V gave up 6 bases and J gave up 3 bases; unmatched junction bases: 7. The CDR3 runs 14 residues.

The chain combines TRBV14 with TRBJ1-2; D is unclear. Germline V CDR1 and CDR2: SGHDN, FVKESK. CDR3 length: 13 residues. Trimming removed 0 bases from V and 5 bases from J, with 7 bases in between. The CDR3: CASSQDRYYGYTF. CDR3 nucleotides: TGTGCCAGCAGCCAAGATAGGTATTATGGCTACACCTTC. Full variable domain (outside the CDR3, taken from reference TRBV14 and TRBJ1-2): EAGVTQFPSHSVIEKGQTVTLRCDPISGHDNLYWYRRVMGKEIKFLLHFVKESKQDESGMPNNRFLAERTGGTYSTLKVQPAELEDSGVYFCASSQDRYYGYTFGSGTRLTVV.

The genes are TRBV27 and TRBJ2-1; 10 bases agree with TRBD1. The germline gives CDR1 MNHEY, CDR2 SMNVEV (reference sequence). CDR3 length equals 16 residues. Germline trimming cut 1 base from V and 9 bases from J; bases unmatched to any gene: 9. As DNA, the CDR3 is TGTGCCAGCAGTTTATACGGGACAGGGGCCTTTGGTGAGCAGTTCTTC. It specifies CASSLYGTGAFGEQFF.

This clone showed up just once. This chain uses TRBV7-2 with TRBJ2-3; 7 nucleotides agree with TRBD2. Germline lookup yields CDR1 SGHTA and CDR2 FQGNSA. The V gene end was trimmed by 5 bases and the J gene end by 4 bases; junction bases not matched to a gene: 6. This CDR3 is built from 14 residues. CDR3 bases: TGTGCCAGCAGCGTCGCGGGGAGGGCAGATACGCAGTATTTT. It codes for CASSVAGRADTQYF.

The chain has TRBV4-2 and TRBJ2-5; 8 bases are a match to TRBD1. The trim removed 5 bases at V and 9 bases at J, leaving 11 bases unmatched. This CDR3 has 14 residues. CDR1 is LGHNA, CDR2 YNFKEQ, per germline. CDR3 region: CASSGHRGDGSQYF. DNA for the CDR3: TGTGCCAGCAGCGGCCACAGGGGGGACGGCTCCCAGTACTTC.

The V and J genes are TRBV6-1 and TRBJ2-5; possibly TRBD1 for D (5 bases). Germline V gene lookup returns CDR1 MNHNS and CDR2 SASEGT. V gave up 10 bases and J gave up 5 bases, with 5 bases separating them. The length of the CDR3 is 9 residues. The DNA of the CDR3 is TGTGCCACAGGGGAGACCCAGTACTTC. Its protein product is CATGETQYF.

The chain employs TRBV10-1 and TRBJ1-2; no reliable D call. The CDR3 is 14 residues long. Deletions cut 1 base from V and 6 bases from J, with 12 bases between. Germline V gives CDR1 WNHNN, CDR2 SYGVQD (reference sequence). CDR3 bases: TGCGCCAGCAGTGAGTGGGTCCTAGTCAATGGCTACACCTTC. It specifies CASSEWVLVNGYTF.

The chain has TRBV5-1 and TRBJ1-2, with D uncertain. The germline V gene encodes CDR1 SGHRS and CDR2 YFSETQ. The CDR3 sequence is 14 residues long. Between the trimmed V and J ends, which lost 0 bases and 5 bases, there was a span of 11 bases. CDR3 protein: CASSLVEGAYGYTF. CDR3 nucleotides: TGCGCCAGCAGCTTGGTGGAGGGTGCTTATGGCTACACCTTC.

V and J are TRBV21-1 and TRBJ1-1; no DNA check was done on the table's D call, TRBD1. TRBV21-1 is listed as a pseudogene. The CDR3 has 12 residues. The CDR3 DNA is TGTGCCAGCACAGGACAGGCCCTGGAAGCTTTCTTT. This sequence encodes CASTGQALEAFF.

The chain uses TRBV11-2 and TRBJ1-6, with D unclear. Trimming pared 5 bases from V and 7 bases from J, leaving 6 bases between. The CDR3 length is 12 residues. Germline assignment: CDR1 SGHAT and CDR2 FQNNGV. The CDR3 nucleotides are TGTGCCAGCAGCACCGTGAATTCACCCCTCCACTTT. This translates into CASSTVNSPLHF.

CDR3 sequence: CASSPTMPVIQETQYF. For the CDR3, the DNA is TGTGCCAGCTCACCCACCATGCCAGTGATCCAAGAGACCCAGTACTTC. The V call is TRBV18, the J call TRBJ2-5, with no clear D. V was clipped by 3 bases and J by 1 base, with 15 bases between them. Germline CDR1 KGHSH, CDR2 LQKENI. The CDR3 is 16 residues long.

The chain employs TRBV7-9 and TRBJ2-5, with D maybe TRBD2 (5 bases). Germline V gene data show CDR1 as SEHNR and CDR2 as FQNEAQ (reference sequence). The CDR3 is made up of 15 amino acids. V dropped 5 bases and J dropped 5 bases, with 18 bases sitting between them. The CDR3 bases are TGTGCCAGCAGCCGGGTAGAGGGTATTACGGAGACCCAGTACTTC. Translation gives CASSRVEGITETQYF.

This chain links TRBV25-1 with TRBJ1-2; D call uncertain. Trimming stripped 6 bases from V and 6 bases from J, with 8 bases between. Germline V gene lookup returns CDR1 MGHDK and CDR2 SYGVNS. The CDR3 runs to 11 residues. Here the CDR3 DNA reads TGTGCCAGCAGGGCTTCGAATGGCTACACCTTC. Translating gives CASRASNGYTF.

The rearrangement uses TRBV25-1 and TRBJ2-7; 7 positions match TRBD2. CDR1 is MGHDK, CDR2 SYGVNS, per germline. Germline trimming cut 6 bases from V and 4 bases from J; bases unmatched to any gene: 9. The CDR3 has 14 residues. CDR3 sequence: CASRPGLSPYEQYF. CDR3 bases: TGTGCCAGCAGGCCGGGACTAAGCCCTTACGAGCAGTACTTC.

The chain uses TRBV7-2 and TRBJ1-2, with a possible D match to TRBD1 (6 bases). CDR1 and CDR2 from the germline V gene are SGHTA and FQGNSA. The CDR3 loop spans 15 amino acids. Trimming pared 2 bases from V and 8 bases from J, leaving 18 bases between. CDR3 bases: TGTGCCAGCAGCTTAACTCTGGGGGGCGCCGAGGGCTACACCTTC. Translated, it gives CASSLTLGGAEGYTF.

This clone was seen a handful of times. The chain joins TRBV6-5 to TRBJ1-5, with 7 bases identical to TRBD1. The CDR3 length is 13 residues. Trimming removed 4 bases from V and 7 bases from J; junction bases left unmatched: 4. The V gene's germline CDR1 is MNHEY and CDR2 SVGAGI. The CDR3 loop reads CASSLQQGQPQHF. The CDR3 DNA reads as TGTGCCAGCAGTTTACAACAGGGGCAGCCCCAGCATTTT.

The rearrangement uses TRBV25-1 and TRBJ2-7; D perhaps matches TRBD2 (5 bases). Germline assignment: CDR1 MGHDK and CDR2 SYGVNS. CDR3 length: 13 residues. The V gene lost 2 bases and the J gene lost 2 bases, with 7 bases spanning the gap. CDR3 DNA sequence: TGTGCCAGCAGTGAAGGAGGACCCTACGAGCAGTACTTC. Translating it yields CASSEGGPYEQYF.

The V call is TRBV15, the J call TRBJ2-7, with a tentative D call TRBD1 (6 bases). Germline V lookup: CDR1 LNHNV, CDR2 YYDKDF (reference sequence). V was trimmed by 4 bases and J by 3 bases, leaving 19 bases between them. This CDR3 has 16 amino acids. CDR3 sequence reads: CATSKPAAGALYEQYF. CDR3 nucleotide sequence: TGTGCCACCAGCAAACCGGCTGCAGGGGCCCTCTACGAGCAGTACTTC.

The chain links TRBV20-1 to TRBJ1-1; the D gene is possibly TRBD1 (6 bases). Trimming stripped 6 bases from V and 11 bases from J, with 13 bases between. This CDR3 region has 10 residues. CDR1 and CDR2 from the germline V gene are DFQATT and SNEGSKA (reference sequence). CDR3 in DNA: TGCAGTGCCGCGAGAGGGGGGGCTTTCTTT. Translated: CSAARGGAFF.

The chain employs TRBV21-1 and TRBJ2-1; whether TRBD2, the table's D call, matches the DNA was not checked. TRBV21-1 is a pseudogene segment. This CDR3 region has 18 residues. This CDR3 reads CASSYRTSGRKHYNEQFF. The CDR3 DNA reads as TGTGCCAGCAGCTATCGGACTAGCGGGAGGAAACACTACAATGAGCAGTTCTTC.